Given below is one T cell receptor beta chain in context. No antigen is known for it. These data originate in a study of Ad26.COV2.S vaccination and SARS-CoV-2 variants. Measured with immunoSEQ multiplex PCR; TCRdb has only the in-frame clones, and not every one. This sample yields about 350,000 clones, of which 80% to 90% are seen a single time; approximately 5% belongs to the top ten. Study results and caveats: TCR breadth and depth analyses may have underestimated total T cell responses.

The sample's treatment: 19 received Ad26.COV2.S at low or high dose, single or two shots; 5 received placebo; per-sample allocation not given. Specimen acquisition occurred on day 63 following the initial vaccine or placebo injection. The V gene lost 3 bases and the J gene lost 0 bases, with 10 bases spanning the gap. The germline V gene has CDR1 LGHNA and CDR2 YSLEER. The CDR3 sequence is 15 residues long. The input for sequencing was peripheral blood, taken in a trial of Ad26.COV2.S vaccine versus placebo. This clonotype originated in a person between 18 and 59 years old who received the Ad26.COV2.S COVID-19 vaccine or a placebo. The gene calls are TRBV4-3 and TRBJ2-3; no clear D. CDR3 sequence reads: CASSQRQESTDTQYF. The CDR3 coding sequence is TGCGCCAGCAGCCAGAGGCAGGAGAGCACAGATACGCAGTATTTT.